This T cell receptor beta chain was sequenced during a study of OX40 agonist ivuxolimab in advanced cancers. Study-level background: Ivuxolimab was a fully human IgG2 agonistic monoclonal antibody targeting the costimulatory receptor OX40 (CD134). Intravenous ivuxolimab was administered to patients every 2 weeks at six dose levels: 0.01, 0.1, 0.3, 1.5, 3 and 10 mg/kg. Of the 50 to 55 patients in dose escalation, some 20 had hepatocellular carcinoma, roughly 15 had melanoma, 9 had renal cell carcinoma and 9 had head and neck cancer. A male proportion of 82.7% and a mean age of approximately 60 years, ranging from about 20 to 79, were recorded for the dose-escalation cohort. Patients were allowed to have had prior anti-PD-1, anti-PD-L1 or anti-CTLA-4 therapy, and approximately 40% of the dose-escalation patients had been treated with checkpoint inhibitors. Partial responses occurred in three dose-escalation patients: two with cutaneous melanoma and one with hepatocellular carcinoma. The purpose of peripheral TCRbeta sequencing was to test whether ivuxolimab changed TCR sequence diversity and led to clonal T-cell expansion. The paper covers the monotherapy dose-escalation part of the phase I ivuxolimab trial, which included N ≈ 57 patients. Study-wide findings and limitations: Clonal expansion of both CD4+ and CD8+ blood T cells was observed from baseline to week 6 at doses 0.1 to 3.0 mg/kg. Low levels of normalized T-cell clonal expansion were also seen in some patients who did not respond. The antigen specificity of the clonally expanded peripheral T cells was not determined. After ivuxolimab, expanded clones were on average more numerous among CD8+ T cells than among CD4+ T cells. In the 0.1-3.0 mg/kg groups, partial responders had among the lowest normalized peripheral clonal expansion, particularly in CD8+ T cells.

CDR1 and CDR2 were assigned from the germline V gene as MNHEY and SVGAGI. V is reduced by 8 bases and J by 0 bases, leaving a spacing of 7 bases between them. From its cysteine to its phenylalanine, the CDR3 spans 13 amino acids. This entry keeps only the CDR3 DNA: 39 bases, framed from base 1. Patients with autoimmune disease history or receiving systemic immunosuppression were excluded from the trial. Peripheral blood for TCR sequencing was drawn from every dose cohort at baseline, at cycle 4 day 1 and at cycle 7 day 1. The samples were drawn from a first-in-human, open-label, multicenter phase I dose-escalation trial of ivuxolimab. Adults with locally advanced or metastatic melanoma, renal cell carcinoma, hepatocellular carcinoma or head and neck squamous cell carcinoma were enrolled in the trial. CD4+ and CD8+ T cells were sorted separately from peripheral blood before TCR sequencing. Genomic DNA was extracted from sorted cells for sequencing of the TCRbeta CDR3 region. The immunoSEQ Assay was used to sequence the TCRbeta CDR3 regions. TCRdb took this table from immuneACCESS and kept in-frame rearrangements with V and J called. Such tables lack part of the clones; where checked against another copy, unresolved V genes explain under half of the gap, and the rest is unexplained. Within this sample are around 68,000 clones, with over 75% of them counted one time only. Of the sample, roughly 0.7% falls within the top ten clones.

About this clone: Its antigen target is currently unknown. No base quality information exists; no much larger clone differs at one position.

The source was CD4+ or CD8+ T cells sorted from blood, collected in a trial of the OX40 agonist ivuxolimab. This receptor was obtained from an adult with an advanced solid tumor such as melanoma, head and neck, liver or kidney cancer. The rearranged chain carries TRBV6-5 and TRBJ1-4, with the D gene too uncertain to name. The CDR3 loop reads CASFYPTNEKLFF. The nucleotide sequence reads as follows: TGTGCCAGCTTTTACCCAACTAATGAAAAACTGTTTTTT.